This record covers a single T cell receptor beta chain. Its antigen specificity is not known. Qualities for individual bases were not recorded, and no much larger clone is one base off. The sample originates from a study of T cells in Graves' hyperthyroidism and ophthalmopathy (dated by TCRdb to about 2019). Describing the broader study: Peripheral blood samples were taken at the time of initial diagnosis, prior to any treatment. The approximately 90 discovery patients were randomly split 7:3 into training and test sets. Once sampling was done, hyperthyroidism patients were given methimazole at a starting dose of 30 mg daily, whereas ophthalmopathy patients were given high-dose intravenous methylprednisolone. The paper describes TCR Vbeta CDR3 sequencing of 130 to 150 peripheral blood samples, made up of some 40 ophthalmopathy patients, around 78 hyperthyroidism patients and roughly 17 progressor patients. Thyroid tissue and blood T-cell repertoires from more than 5 Graves' hyperthyroidism patients were also compared in the study. TCR V-J signatures able to tell the groups apart were searched for in a discovery cohort of 100 patients, of whom 40 to 45 had Graves' ophthalmopathy and roughly 59 had stable Graves' hyperthyroidism. An independent validation cohort of around 19 hyperthyroidism patients and approximately 15 patients who later progressed to ophthalmopathy tested prospective prediction of ophthalmopathy. General study outcomes and caveats: In cross-validation, a model built on a 13 V-J signature told ophthalmopathy apart from stable hyperthyroidism with approximately 90% sensitivity and approximately 84% specificity, and in testing the same model reached 80%/75%. No statistical method was used to fix the sample size in advance, and group allocation was not hidden from the investigators. Blood samples also contained most of the expanded thyroid clonotypes (frequency above 0.001), which suggests that blood repertoires may reflect thyroid immune responses. In validation, the model predicted progression to ophthalmopathy a median of 6.5 months before onset, with around 70% sensitivity and 72.22% specificity.

The TCR beta CDR3 regions were amplified from RNA transcripts. For the first round of RT-PCR on the TCR CDR3, the HTBI primer set was used together with the Qiagen OneStep RT-PCR kit. The libraries were constructed in a second round of multiplex PCR and then size-selected and purified. Paired-end sequencing of the libraries was performed with 100 bp reads on an Illumina HiSeq2000. The study's processing was this. SOAPnuke was used to process the raw data, throwing out any read that contained adapters or uncalled bases, had a mean Phred below 15, or lacked an exact constant-primer or identifier match. COPE v1.2.5 was used to merge the high-quality paired reads, and each unique nucleotide sequence was defined as a clonotype. MiTCR v1.1 was used to align the clonotypes against IMGT TRBV, TRBD and TRBJ reference segments. The analysis was restricted to V-J combinations with a frequency above 0.0001, which together covered about 99% of the repertoires. The TCS score was defined as F50 (clonal expansion) divided by E x V (chaos), with BLOSUM62-based TCRdist calculated between CDR3 peptides within each V-J. Welch's t-statistics and random forest reduced 500 to 550 V-J features to 10 to 15, which were used in a naive Bayes classifier (R e1071). Using fastp at Q25 and MiXCR, TCRdb reprocessed the public reads and kept productive beta chains. Entries are consolidated by CDR3 protein sequence, retaining the most common genes and DNA. These V and J calls derive from TCRdb rather than the authors' analysis. The sample includes some 250,000 distinct CDR3 sequences, with approximately 14% observed a single time. The ten largest clones add up to around 30% of the sample.

From its cysteine to its phenylalanine, the CDR3 spans 16 amino acids. Only CDR3 DNA is held: 48 bases, read in frame from base 1. CDR1 and CDR2 are read off the germline V gene as MDHEN and SYDVKM. V is pared back by 8 bases and J by 3 bases, with 19 bases lying between the germline termini. Hyperthyroidism patients were newly diagnosed, had a disease duration of under 2 months, and were aged 18 to 65 years. Any patient with an uncontrolled infection, another autoimmune disease, pregnancy or lactation was excluded. Diagnoses relied on clinical symptoms, serum thyroxine and TRAb, thyroid ultrasound and orbital computed tomography. For progressor patients, blood was drawn at the first diagnosis of hyperthyroidism, before any ophthalmopathy symptoms had appeared. Ficoll-Paque density gradient centrifugation was used to isolate PBMCs from approximately 10 ml of fresh peripheral blood. Progressor patients were first diagnosed with Graves' hyperthyroidism and then developed ophthalmopathy during follow-up. Total RNA was extracted with Trizol reagent, and quality was checked on an Agilent 2100 Bioanalyzer.

Sequenced input: blood. The rearrangement joined TRBV28 to TRBJ2-2, with TRBD2 perhaps the D gene, on 5 matching bases. The source is a woman in her forties or fifties with Graves' hyperthyroidism that later progressed to Graves' ophthalmopathy. The CDR3 here reads CASRTLTAGYTGELFF. The sequence in DNA is TGTGCCAGCCGTACTCTAACCGCGGGTTACACCGGGGAGCTGTTTTTT.